This entry features one T cell receptor beta chain sequence. What antigen it recognizes has not been identified. One base away there is no much larger clone; base qualities are not given. The CDR3 regions of human TCRbeta chains were subjected to immunosequencing. In the source study's methods: Repertoire TCRs were matched against a reference library of SARS-CoV-2-specific TCRs generated with the MIRA antigen-specificity platform. Breadth was defined as the fraction of unique TCRs that were SARS-CoV-2-associated. Depth was defined as the fraction of total T cells that were SARS-CoV-2-associated. Using the MIRA data, every spike-specific TCR was mapped to the spike region that the TCR reacted to and assigned to either a CD4 or a CD8 class. Log10-transformed breadth and depth values were compared by one-way ANOVA with Sidak's multiple comparisons tests. In its TCRdb copy, this immuneACCESS table keeps in-frame sequences only and misses some clones. Where compared with another copy, unresolved V genes explain less than half of these, and the others have no known cause. That table furnishes V, J and clone size, whereas the DNA furnished D and trimming. The sample data list about 120,000 clones, and more than 80% of these were observed just once. The top ten constitute about 5.3% of the sample.

This sample is drawn from a study of T cell responses to AZD1222 COVID-19 vaccine (dated by TCRdb to the early 2020s). About the study as a whole: AZD1222 recipients given second doses at about 4 weeks or at about 12 weeks were pooled, since spike-specific TCR depth and breadth were not found to differ between the two schedules. TCR sequencing was performed for 230 to 250 trial participants, of whom some 200 were given two doses of AZD1222 and around 25 were given two doses of MenACWY control vaccine. Trial participants were enrolled by age into subgroups of 18-55, 56-69 and 70-plus years, and around 150, 28 and 57 TCR-sequenced participants, respectively, were included in these subgroups. The research as a whole found: The 56-69-year group was small, and its depth increase did not reach significance, likely because of low power. No day 14 peak-response samples were available, so repertoires were characterized only after the peak T cell response. A significant rise in spike-specific TCR breadth and depth was observed after two AZD1222 doses relative to day 0 and relative to MenACWY recipients. Participants were mostly white British and included more females than males, and it was suggested by the authors that clonal diversity may have been underestimated. The whole spike protein was spanned by vaccine-associated CD4 TCRs, and dominant responses were seen in regions 160-218 and 743-854. Reportedly, close to half of the unique spike-specific TCRs recognized epitopes lying outside the regions that are mutated in the B.1.351 and B.1.1.7 variants. Conclusions about previously exposed vaccinees are limited because only 6 or 7 AZD1222 recipients were SARS-CoV-2 seropositive at baseline.

V is shortened by 9 bases, J by 1 base, and the region joining them spans 15 bases. The germline V gene yields ENHRY for CDR1 and SYGVKD for CDR2. Counted from cysteine to phenylalanine, this CDR3 has 15 amino acids. Of all the DNA, just the CDR3 is kept, 45 bases in frame from base 1. The sample's time point label, in plain terms: baseline before first vaccination. Vaccinee samples were obtained from the UK trials COV001 and COV002, which included a single-blind randomized controlled phase 2/3 trial of AZD1222 (ChAdOx1 nCoV-19) in healthy adults. For TCRbeta chain sequencing, PBMC samples from trial participants were taken at day 0 and at day 28 after the second dose.

This receptor was taken from an adult in good health. The V and J genes are TRBV10-3 and TRBJ2-2; the D gene is tentatively TRBD1 or TRBD2, each matching 5 bases. The input for sequencing was peripheral blood, taken on day 0 of AZD1222 vaccination. The DNA sequence follows: TGTGCCATTCCTAGCAGGGCCGAGAACACCGGGGAGCTGTTTTTT. It codes for CAIPSRAENTGELFF.